The 2 T cell receptor beta chains presented below share a single source sample, sequenced in a study of control samples from healthy donors and cancer patients. Method: immunoSEQ multiplex PCR; TCRdb's copy keeps in-frame clones and lacks some. This sample has about 130,000 clones; 87% occur once, and the top ten carry roughly 2%. The sample was blood. The receptor set was obtained from a man aged 18 to 29 in good health.

This chain connects TRBV19 to TRBJ2-6; weak D call: TRBD1 (6 bases). Trimming stripped 11 bases from V and 0 bases from J, with 17 bases between. Germline V CDR1 and CDR2: LNHDA, SQIVND (reference sequence). The CDR3 consists of 16 residues. CDR3 amino acids: CARERTAYSGANVLTF. The CDR3 coding sequence is TGTGCCCGTGAGCGGACAGCCTACTCTGGGGCCAACGTCCTGACTTTC.

The chain recombines TRBV27 with TRBJ2-6, with D perhaps being TRBD1 or TRBD2 (5 bases each). CDR3 length equals 18 residues. The V and J ends lost 2 bases and 0 bases respectively, with 14 bases between them. Germline CDR1 MNHEY, CDR2 SMNVEV (reference sequence). The CDR3 coding sequence is TGTGCCAGCAGTTTAAGGGCAGGGACGTACTCTGGGGCCAACGTCCTGACTTTC. It codes for CASSLRAGTYSGANVLTF.